The 23 T cell receptor beta chains below come from one sample, sequenced in a study of CD8 T cells in ankylosing spondylitis. TCRdb used MiXCR to reprocess the 5' RACE reads, holding one entry per CDR3 protein. The sample carries approximately 180,000 distinct CDR3 sequences, about 20% recorded once. Sequenced material: blood, either unsorted or a sorted T cell fraction (not recorded which). These receptor sequences come from a male donor aged 5-30 years with ankylosing spondylitis or in good health (not recorded which).

Ten or more counts support this clonotype. This chain links TRBV2 with TRBJ1-1; D gene uncertain. The length of the CDR3 is 15 residues. The V end was cut by 1 base, the J end by 5 bases, with 14 bases between. In germline, CDR1 is SNHLY, CDR2 FYNNEI. The CDR3 nucleotides are TGTGCCAGCAGTGAAGATTCCTCGGGGTCTACTGAAGCTTTCTTT. Translation: CASSEDSSGSTEAFF.

This clonotype showed up just a few times. The V call is TRBV27, the J call TRBJ2-1; D possibly matches TRBD1 or TRBD2 (6 bases each). The CDR3 extends over 15 amino acids. Germline CDR1 is MNHEY and CDR2 is SMNVEV (reference sequence). The V gene lost 4 bases and the J gene lost 9 bases, with 19 bases spanning the gap. CDR3 loop: CASSWGQGPRGEQFF. The CDR3 coding sequence is TGTGCCAGCAGTTGGGGGCAGGGCCCGCGGGGTGAGCAGTTCTTC.

This chain links TRBV20-1 with TRBJ2-5; D is uncertain. The germline V gene has CDR1 DFQATT and CDR2 SNEGSKA (reference sequence). CDR3 length equals 15 residues. V gave up 4 bases and J gave up 1 base, with 16 bases separating them. The CDR3 nucleotides read TGCAGTGCTACTATGCCTATACGGGTCCAAGAGACCCAGTACTTC. It encodes CSATMPIRVQETQYF.

At least ten counts were recorded for this clonotype. The chain combines TRBV5-1 with TRBJ2-5, with a possible D match to TRBD2 (5 bases). The CDR3 spans 15 residues. From germline, CDR1 is SGHRS and CDR2 YFSETQ. The V gene lost 3 bases and the J gene lost 4 bases, with 16 bases spanning the gap. The CDR3 is CASSSTPGSGETQYF. DNA for the CDR3: TGCGCCAGCAGCTCTACCCCGGGGAGCGGAGAGACCCAGTACTTC.

At least ten counts were recorded for this clonotype. This rearrangement joins TRBV4-3 to TRBJ2-7, with 7 bases aligning to TRBD1. This CDR3 contains 16 residues. V shed 1 base and J 5 bases; nucleotides not matched to a gene: 11. Germline lookup yields CDR1 LGHNA and CDR2 YSLEER. The CDR3 spells CASSQVIVGGKNEQYF. CDR3 bases: TGCGCCAGCAGCCAAGTAATAGTAGGGGGCAAGAACGAGCAGTACTTC.

This clonotype was detected ten times or more. The chain combines TRBV5-6 with TRBJ2-7; TRBD2 matches at 15 bases. In germline, CDR1 is SGHDT, CDR2 YYEEEE. J lost 0 bases, V lost 2 bases, and 6 bases had no gene match. The CDR3 length is 18 residues. The CDR3 here is CASSLNRGLAGGSYEQYV. CDR3 in DNA: TGTGCCAGCAGCTTAAACAGGGGACTAGCGGGAGGCTCCTACGAGCAGTACGTC.

Ten or more counts support this clonotype. The chain is built from TRBV12-3 or TRBV12-4 and TRBJ2-2; no reliable D call. The CDR3 spans 15 residues. Trimming removed 3 bases at V and 6 bases at J, with 14 bases between. CDR3 coding DNA: TGTGCCAGCAGTTTCGGCACCGGAAGGGCCGGGGAGCTGTTTTTT. It yields the protein CASSFGTGRAGELFF.

This clonotype was seen ten or more times. The chain couples TRBV10-3 to TRBJ2-3; D is unresolved. The V and J ends lost 10 bases and 10 bases respectively, with 12 bases between them. Germline CDR1 and CDR2: ENHRY and SYGVKD. The CDR3 consists of 10 residues. This CDR3 reads CANPQVSQYF. The CDR3 nucleotides read TGTGCCAACCCCCAGGTATCGCAGTATTTT.

The sample holds many counts of this clonotype. The V gene is TRBV24-1, the J gene TRBJ1-1; D may be TRBD1 (6 bases). This CDR3 is 13 amino acids long. Germline V CDR1 and CDR2: KGHDR, SFDVKD. With 4 bases removed from V and 6 bases from J, the gap between germline ends came to 11 bases. The CDR3 loop reads CATSEGGAAEAFF. CDR3 nucleotides: TGTGCCACCAGTGAAGGGGGGGCCGCTGAAGCTTTCTTT.

The chain carries TRBV7-7 and TRBJ2-5, with D hard to call. The CDR3 has 14 residues. V dropped 5 bases and J dropped 3 bases, with 13 bases sitting between them. Germline CDR1 is SSHAT and CDR2 is FNYEAQ (reference sequence). CDR3 nucleotides: TGTGCCAGCAGCCCCGAAGAGTTGAAAGAGACCCAGTACTTC. Its protein is CASSPEELKETQYF.

The J gene is TRBJ2-3, the V gene TRBV4-3, with TRBD2 matching over 8 bases. The germline CDR1 and CDR2 sequences are LGHNA and YSLEER. The CDR3 covers 16 residues. The V and J ends lost 1 base and 5 bases, in that order; junction bases with no gene match: 8. CDR3 sequence reads: CASSQAGGRTGDTQYF. In DNA, the CDR3 is TGCGCCAGCAGCCAAGCGGGCGGGAGGACCGGAGATACGCAGTATTTT.

The rearrangement links TRBV14 to TRBJ2-7; D is perhaps TRBD2 (5 bases). The CDR3 totals 12 residues. Germline assignment: CDR1 SGHDN and CDR2 FVKESK. Deletions cut 4 bases from V and 4 bases from J, with 8 bases between. CDR3 nucleotides: TGTGCCAGCAGCCTGGGAGTATACGAGCAGTACGTC. Its protein product is CASSLGVYEQYV.

This clonotype was counted at least ten times. The V and J genes are TRBV2 and TRBJ1-2, with D possibly matching TRBD1 (5 bases). The CDR3 covers 14 residues. Per the germline V gene, CDR1 is SNHLY and CDR2 is FYNNEI. V shed 0 bases and J shed 4 bases, with 9 bases lying between them. The CDR3 spells CASSEAGEGYGYTF. CDR3 DNA sequence: TGTGCCAGCAGTGAAGCAGGGGAGGGCTATGGCTACACCTTC.

DNA of the CDR3: TGTGCCAGCAGCCAAGAAGGGGTTTCGGGGTCTGAAGCTTTCTTT. This translates into CASSQEGVSGSEAFF. V and J are TRBV4-2 and TRBJ1-1; possibly TRBD1 for D (5 bases). Germline-derived CDR1 and CDR2 are LGHNA and YNFKEQ. With 0 bases removed from V and 6 bases from J, the gap between germline ends came to 14 bases. This CDR3 region has 15 residues.

This clonotype was picked up a small number of times. In nucleotides, the CDR3 is TGTGCCAGCAGCAATAACCGGGACTGGAGCTCTGGGGCCAACGTCCTGACTTTC. Its protein product is CASSNNRDWSSGANVLTF. The V gene is TRBV27, the J gene TRBJ2-6, with a possible D match to TRBD2 (6 bases). The V end was cut by 6 bases, the J end by 0 bases, with 18 bases between. The CDR3 covers 18 residues. Germline values: CDR1 MNHEY, CDR2 SMNVEV (reference sequence).

There are many counts of this clonotype. CDR3 region: CAWTPGGAEAFF. The CDR3 DNA reads TGTGCCTGGACCCCTGGAGGAGCCGAAGCTTTCTTT. The chain couples TRBV30 to TRBJ1-1; D gene ambiguous. The CDR3 covers 12 residues. Trimming stripped 4 bases from V and 8 bases from J, with 14 bases between. Per germline, CDR1 GTSNPN and CDR2 SVGIG (reference sequence).

The table lists this clonotype with many counts. V usage is TRBV9 and J usage is TRBJ2-5, with D possibly being TRBD2 (5 bases). The CDR3 runs to 15 residues. Trimming removed 4 bases at V and 7 bases at J, with 20 bases between. Germline V lookup: CDR1 SGDLS, CDR2 YYNGEE. The CDR3 loop reads CASSPSIGGPGTQYF. The DNA of the CDR3 is TGTGCCAGCAGCCCAAGCATCGGCGGGCCGGGGACCCAGTACTTC.

The gene calls are TRBV7-6 and TRBJ1-1, with 11 bases fitting TRBD1. Germline V gives CDR1 SGHVS, CDR2 FNYEAQ. CDR3 length: 16 amino acids. Unmatched junction bases numbered 12, after V lost 4 bases and J lost 8 bases. CDR3 loop: CASSSENPGTGGEAFF. Here the CDR3 DNA reads TGTGCCAGCAGCTCGGAAAACCCCGGGACAGGGGGGGAAGCTTTCTTT.

The V gene is TRBV12-5, the J gene TRBJ2-1, with D uncertain. From germline, CDR1 is LGHNT and CDR2 FRNRAP. The V end lost 2 bases, the J end lost 3 bases, and 14 bases lay between the germline ends. CDR3 length equals 16 residues. CDR3 nucleotide sequence: TGTGCTAGTGGTTTGCGCCCCAATTCAATCTACAATGAGCAGTTCTTC. It codes for CASGLRPNSIYNEQFF.

This clonotype was found a few times. The chain couples TRBV20-1 to TRBJ1-5, with a weak D call TRBD1 (5 bases). Germline values: CDR1 DFQATT, CDR2 SNEGSKA (reference sequence). The V end was cut by 0 bases, the J end by 3 bases, with 15 bases between. CDR3 size: 16 residues. The CDR3 coding sequence is TGCAGTGCTAGAGATCACGGTGGGGCCATCAATCAGCCCCAGCATTTT. Protein product: CSARDHGGAINQPQHF.

This clonotype was seen at least ten times. V gene TRBV7-9 combines with J gene TRBJ1-1; D gene uncertain. Germline V gene lookup returns CDR1 SEHNR and CDR2 FQNEAQ (reference sequence). V was clipped by 1 base and J by 1 base, with 10 bases between them. The CDR3 is 15 residues long. The CDR3 DNA sequence: TGTGCCAGCAGCTTAGAAGAGGAGGGGAACACTGAAGCTTTCTTT. Translation: CASSLEEEGNTEAFF.

At least ten counts were recorded for this clonotype. CDR3 protein: CSVAGLDRGLQETQYF. The CDR3 coding sequence is TGCAGCGTGGCAGGGTTGGACAGGGGGCTTCAAGAGACCCAGTACTTC. The chain recombines TRBV29-1 with TRBJ2-5; 11 bases are shared with TRBD1. Germline-derived CDR1 and CDR2 are SQVTM and ANQGSEA. The length of the CDR3 is 16 residues. The J segment lost 2 bases and the V segment lost 6 bases, leaving 11 bases of the junction unmatched.

This clonotype came up many times. This CDR3 reads CASSGGAASLYNEQFF. The CDR3, as DNA: TGTGCCAGCAGCGGGGGGGCGGCCTCCCTCTACAATGAGCAGTTCTTC. This chain connects TRBV12-3 or TRBV12-4 to TRBJ2-1; 8 nucleotides line up with TRBD2. The J segment lost 3 bases and the V segment lost 6 bases, leaving 10 bases of the junction unmatched. The CDR3 consists of 16 residues.